One T cell receptor (beta chain) is described in this entry. Its antigen is unknown. This specimen comes from a study of CD8 T cells in Susac syndrome. Study background: Sequencing included Susac syndrome patients, six of them with active disease and roughly eight in remission. The Susac syndrome patients were therapy-naive, on corticosteroids, or on intravenous immunoglobulin alone at blood draw. Study conclusions and caveats: The CD4+ T cell repertoire of patients with Susac syndrome showed no detectable clonal expansion.

RNA totalling roughly 0.45 to 1 ug underwent reverse transcription with random hexamers. The authors amplified TCR beta CDR3 across 54 Vbeta and 13 Jbeta using immunoSEQ multiplex PCR. TCRdb ran MiXCR on the immunoSEQ multiplex PCR reads and lists one entry per CDR3 protein. The profile shows 210,000 or so distinct CDR3 sequences, about 94% of them singletons. Trimming took off 4 bases at V and 4 bases at J, with 24 bases between the two ends. The germline CDR1 and CDR2 sequences are SGHDT and YYEEEE. CDR3 length: 18 amino acids. Sequences were obtained from CD4+ T cells from PBMCs. The genes are TRBV5-6 and TRBJ2-1; D is perhaps TRBD1 (6 bases). The clonotype originates from a human donor with Susac syndrome. CDR3 in amino acids: CASSPLTIQGRGYNEQFF. The DNA for the CDR3 is TGTGCCAGCAGCCCTCTGACCATACAGGGACGGGGTTACAATGAGCAGTTCTTC. The full variable domain, its missing parts supplied by reference TRBV5-6 and TRBJ2-1, is DAGVTQSPTHLIKTRGQQVTLRCSPKSGHDTVSWYQQALGQGPQFIFQYYEEEERQRGNFPDRFSGHQFPNYSSELNVNALLLGDSALYLCASSPLTIQGRGYNEQFFGPGTRLTVL.